Included here is one TCR beta chain sequence, with context. The antigen remains unidentified. The data were produced by immunoSEQ multiplex PCR, yet TCRdb's version contains in-frame clones alone and is incomplete. The sample has roughly 120,000 clones, around 88% seen once. The data originate from a study of cytomegalovirus exposure and HLA in healthy donors. There are 16 residues in the CDR3. CDR1 and CDR2 from the germline V gene are SGHRS and YFSETQ. With 4 bases clipped from V and 0 bases from J, the junction kept 8 bases outside the gene matches. Findings of the study overall: According to a later analysis, TCR clusters from the first cohort tended to co-occur in the roughly 110 validation repertoires. Among TCR sequences, most were rare, though some public TCRs appeared in many donors.

The sequenced sample was PBMCs. The V gene is TRBV5-1, the J gene TRBJ1-2, with 8 bases that match TRBD1. The receptor was isolated from a man aged 18 to 29 in good health and CMV-seronegative. DNA for the CDR3: TGCGCCAGCAGCGCGGGACAGGTGGGAGCTAACTATGGCTACACCTTC. Its protein product is CASSAGQVGANYGYTF.